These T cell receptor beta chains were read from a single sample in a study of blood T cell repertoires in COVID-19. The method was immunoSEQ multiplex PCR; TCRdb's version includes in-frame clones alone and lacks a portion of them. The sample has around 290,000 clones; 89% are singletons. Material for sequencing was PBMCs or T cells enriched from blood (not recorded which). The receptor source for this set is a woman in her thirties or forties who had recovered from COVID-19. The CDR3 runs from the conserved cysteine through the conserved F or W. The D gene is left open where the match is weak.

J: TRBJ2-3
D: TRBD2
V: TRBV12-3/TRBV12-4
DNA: TGTGCCAGCAGACTAGCGGATACGCAGTATTTT
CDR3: CASRLADTQYF

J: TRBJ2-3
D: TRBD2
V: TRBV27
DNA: TGTGCCAGCGGAAGGCGGGAGTTATCCACAGATACGCAGTATTTT
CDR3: CASGRRELSTDTQYF

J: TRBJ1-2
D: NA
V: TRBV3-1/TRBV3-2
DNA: TGTGCCAGCAGCCAAGTCGGGGGGACTAACTATGGCTACACCTTC
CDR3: CASSQVGGTNYGYTF

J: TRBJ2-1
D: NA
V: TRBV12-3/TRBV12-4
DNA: TGTGCCACAATTAGGACTGGCTACAATGAGCAGTTCTTC
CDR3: CATIRTGYNEQFF

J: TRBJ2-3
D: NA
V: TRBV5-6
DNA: TGTGCCAGCACCCCGGGGTCTATACCAGATACGCAGTATTTT
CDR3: CASTPGSIPDTQYF

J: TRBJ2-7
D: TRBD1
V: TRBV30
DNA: TGTGCCTGGAGTGTAAATTCCAGGGGGGAGCAGTACTTC
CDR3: CAWSVNSRGEQYF

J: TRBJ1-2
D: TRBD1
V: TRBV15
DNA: TGTGCCACCAGCAGAGATCTAGGGGGCGGTGGCTACACCTTC
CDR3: CATSRDLGGGGYTF

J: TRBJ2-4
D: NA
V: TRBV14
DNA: TGTGCCAGCTCAGGGCAGGGTAATGACATTCAGTACTTC
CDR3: CASSGQGNDIQYF

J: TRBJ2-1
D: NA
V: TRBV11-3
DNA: TGTGCCAGCAGCTTAGTAGGGGCGCGGGAGCAGTTCTTC
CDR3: CASSLVGAREQFF

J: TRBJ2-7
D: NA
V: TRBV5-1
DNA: TGCGCCAGCAGCTTGGAGCCCCTTAGCTCCTACGAGCAGTACTTC
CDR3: CASSLEPLSSYEQYF

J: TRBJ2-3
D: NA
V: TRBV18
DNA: TGTGCCAGCTCACCAGGCAGGGTGAGCACAGATACGCAGTATTTT
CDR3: CASSPGRVSTDTQYF

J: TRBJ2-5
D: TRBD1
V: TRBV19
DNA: TGTGCCAGTAGTACCTCTCTAGCAGGGGGCCTAGAGACCCAGTACTTC
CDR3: CASSTSLAGGLETQYF

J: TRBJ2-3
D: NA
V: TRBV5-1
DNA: TGCGCCAGCAGCCTCCCCACGGGCGCGGGTACAGATACGCAGTATTTT
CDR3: CASSLPTGAGTDTQYF